This TCR beta chain was identified during a study of CD8 T cells in Susac syndrome. The CDR3 extends over 15 amino acids. The germline V gene encodes CDR1 SGHTA and CDR2 FQGNSA. V gave up 0 bases and J gave up 2 bases, with 9 bases separating them. RNA totalling about 0.45 to 1 ug underwent reverse transcription with random hexamers. Multiplex immunoSEQ PCR targeted 54 Vbeta and 13 Jbeta TCR beta segments. TCRdb itself ran the immunoSEQ multiplex PCR reads through MiXCR, one entry per CDR3 protein. Of some 260,000 distinct CDR3 sequences listed, 93% are singletons. CD8+ and CD4+ T cells taken from blood had their TCR beta sequenced. Purification of the CD8+ and CD4+ T cells relied on negative isolation, and TEMRA cells underwent FACS enrichment.

Sample: CD4+ T cells from PBMCs. The source of this sequence is a human donor with multiple sclerosis. The chain uses TRBV7-2 and TRBJ2-3; perhaps TRBD1 as D (5 bases). The CDR3 here is CASSLARQLTDTQYF. The CDR3, as DNA: TGTGCCAGCAGCTTAGCCCGACAGCTCACAGATACGCAGTATTTT.